Each of the 2 T cell receptor beta chains below was sequenced from the same sample in a study of cytomegalovirus exposure and HLA in healthy donors. This PCR relied on a set of 60 Vbeta primers and 13 Jbeta primers. Libraries were prepared by immunoSEQ multiplex PCR; TCRdb keeps only in-frame clonotypes and omits some of them. The repertoire holds roughly 110,000 clones, with around 82% as singletons. Sequencing used PBMCs. The receptors were gathered from a man in his fifties in good health and CMV-seronegative.

The chain carries TRBV9 and TRBJ1-1; the match to TRBD1 covers 8 bases. The trim removed 4 bases at V and 1 base at J, leaving 6 bases unmatched. Germline-derived CDR1 and CDR2 are SGDLS and YYNGEE. This CDR3 contains 15 residues. DNA of the CDR3: TGTGCCAGCAGCCCTCAGGGGGCGGGGAACACTGAAGCTTTCTTT. The encoded protein is CASSPQGAGNTEAFF.

The CDR3 loop reads CASSPTGIQETQYF. The CDR3 DNA is TGTGCCAGCTCACCGACGGGAATCCAAGAGACCCAGTACTTC. The V call is TRBV18, the J call TRBJ2-5, with a possible D match to TRBD2 (5 bases). This CDR3 is built from 14 residues. Per the germline V gene, CDR1 is KGHSH and CDR2 is LQKENI. V was pared by 3 bases and J by 1 base, with 9 bases between.